The rows below give T cell receptor beta chains drawn from one sample of a study of cytomegalovirus exposure and HLA in healthy donors. Repertoires were generated with immunoSEQ multiplex PCR, while TCRdb's copy carries only in-frame clones and drops some. The profile shows 90,000 to 150,000 clones, 60% to 85% of them singletons. The sequenced sample was PBMCs. The receptor set was obtained from a female donor in good health and CMV-seronegative. The CDR3 runs from the conserved cysteine through the conserved F or W. D genes are given only for firm matches. A clone size is listed for some rows: how often the clone was seen (once, few, many), or a class if it is expanded.

clone size: .
D gene: TRBD1
J gene: TRBJ1-4
V gene: TRBV5-1
CDR3 DNA: TGCGCCAGCAGCACTGGGACAGATAATGAAAAACTGTTTTTT
CDR3 protein: CASSTGTDNEKLFF

clone size: .
D gene: .
J gene: TRBJ1-6
V gene: TRBV6-1
CDR3 DNA: TGTGCCAGCAGTGAAGCTCTAGGACAGCTCAATTCACCCCTCCACTTT
CDR3 protein: CASSEALGQLNSPLHF

clone size: .
D gene: TRBD2
J gene: TRBJ2-1
V gene: TRBV15
CDR3 DNA: TGTGCCACCAGCAGAGATCCAGCGGGGGACAATGAGCAGTTCTTC
CDR3 protein: CATSRDPAGDNEQFF

clone size: .
D gene: TRBD1
J gene: TRBJ2-7
V gene: TRBV7-2
CDR3 DNA: TGTGCCAGCAGCTCTAGGGGGACAGGGGCCAACGAGCAGTACTTC
CDR3 protein: CASSSRGTGANEQYF

clone size: .
D gene: .
J gene: TRBJ2-3
V gene: TRBV19
CDR3 DNA: TGTGCCAGTAGTATACAAGGGGCAGATACGCAGTATTTT
CDR3 protein: CASSIQGADTQYF

clone size: .
D gene: TRBD2
J gene: TRBJ2-7
V gene: TRBV5-1
CDR3 DNA: TGCGCCAGCAGCTTGGAAGCTAGCGGGGGCTCCTACGAGCAGTACTTC
CDR3 protein: CASSLEASGGSYEQYF

clone size: .
D gene: TRBD1
J gene: TRBJ1-5
V gene: TRBV27
CDR3 DNA: TGTGCCAGCAGTTTATCAACAGGGGGCCGTCAGCCCCAGCATTTT
CDR3 protein: CASSLSTGGRQPQHF

clone size: .
D gene: TRBD1
J gene: TRBJ2-2
V gene: TRBV9
CDR3 DNA: TGTGCCAGCAGCGTCGACCTCGGACAGGGTACTGTGGAGCTGTTTTTT
CDR3 protein: CASSVDLGQGTVELFF

clone size: .
D gene: .
J gene: TRBJ1-1
V gene: TRBV6-1
CDR3 DNA: TGTGCCAGCAACAAACAGAACTTGAACACTGAAGCTTTCTTT
CDR3 protein: CASNKQNLNTEAFF

clone size: once
D gene: TRBD2
J gene: TRBJ2-1
V gene: TRBV5-4
CDR3 DNA: TGTGCCAGCAGCTTGGATAGGTTCTGGGGGACTAGCCTAGATGAGCAGTTCTTC
CDR3 protein: CASSLDRFWGTSLDEQFF

clone size: .
D gene: .
J gene: TRBJ1-6
V gene: TRBV30
CDR3 DNA: TGTGCCTGGACAGTTAACACCCAGGCTCATTCACCCCTCCACTTT
CDR3 protein: CAWTVNTQAHSPLHF

clone size: .
D gene: TRBD2
J gene: TRBJ2-3
V gene: TRBV5-5
CDR3 DNA: TGTGCCAGCAACCCACTAGCGGGGGGAACAGATACGCAGTATTTT
CDR3 protein: CASNPLAGGTDTQYF

clone size: .
D gene: .
J gene: TRBJ2-3
V gene: TRBV25-1
CDR3 DNA: TGTGCCAGCAGTGATGCGAGGGAGATCACAGATACGCAGTATTTT
CDR3 protein: CASSDAREITDTQYF

clone size: .
D gene: TRBD2
J gene: TRBJ2-7
V gene: TRBV6-6
CDR3 DNA: TGTGCCAGCAGTTACGGGCGGGGGGTAACCTACGAGCAGTACTTC
CDR3 protein: CASSYGRGVTYEQYF

clone size: .
D gene: TRBD2
J gene: TRBJ2-5
V gene: TRBV5-1
CDR3 DNA: TGCGCCAGCAGCTTGGATCGGCGGGGGGGGTTAGAGACCCAGTACTTC
CDR3 protein: CASSLDRRGGLETQYF

clone size: .
D gene: TRBD1
J gene: TRBJ1-6
V gene: TRBV9
CDR3 DNA: TGTGCCAGCAGTGCCTCCGGACAGGGCAATTCACCCCTCCACTTT
CDR3 protein: CASSASGQGNSPLHF

clone size: few
D gene: .
J gene: TRBJ1-1
V gene: TRBV5-4
CDR3 DNA: TGTGCCAGCAGCTTGCCCTACACTGAAGCTTTCTTT
CDR3 protein: CASSLPYTEAFF

clone size: once
D gene: .
J gene: TRBJ2-1
V gene: TRBV7-9
CDR3 DNA: TGTGCCAGCAGCCGGACACTTACCAATGAGCAGTTCTTC
CDR3 protein: CASSRTLTNEQFF

clone size: .
D gene: .
J gene: TRBJ1-6
V gene: TRBV7-2
CDR3 DNA: TGTGCCAGCAGCGTGAGTCCCCGTGGACTCAGCTCACCCCTCCACTTT
CDR3 protein: CASSVSPRGLSSPLHF

clone size: .
D gene: .
J gene: TRBJ2-5
V gene: TRBV7-9
CDR3 DNA: TGTTCCAGCAGCTTCGGTCAGACCCAGTACTTC
CDR3 protein: CSSSFGQTQYF

clone size: .
D gene: .
J gene: TRBJ2-7
V gene: TRBV21-1
CDR3 DNA: TGTGCCAGCAGCAGGTACAGGGGCTACGAGCAGTACTTC
CDR3 protein: CASSRYRGYEQYF

clone size: .
D gene: TRBD1
J gene: TRBJ1-1
V gene: TRBV25-1
CDR3 DNA: TGTGCCAGCAGTGTCGGGACAGGGCGCGCTGAAGCTTTCTTT
CDR3 protein: CASSVGTGRAEAFF

clone size: .
D gene: .
J gene: TRBJ1-3
V gene: TRBV5-6
CDR3 DNA: TGTGCCAGCAGCTTGCCAACTGGAAACACCATATATTTT
CDR3 protein: CASSLPTGNTIYF

clone size: .
D gene: .
J gene: TRBJ1-4
V gene: TRBV4-1
CDR3 DNA: TGCGCCAGCAGCCAAACCTCACGCGGGTTAAATGAAAAACTGTTTTTT
CDR3 protein: CASSQTSRGLNEKLFF

clone size: .
D gene: .
J gene: TRBJ2-3
V gene: TRBV9
CDR3 DNA: TGTGCCAGCAGCGTTGCGAGGGCAACAGATACGCAGTATTTT
CDR3 protein: CASSVARATDTQYF

clone size: .
D gene: TRBD2
J gene: TRBJ2-2
V gene: TRBV19
CDR3 DNA: TGTGCCAGTAGTATAAGGGGACTACCAAACACCGGGGAGCTGTTTTTT
CDR3 protein: CASSIRGLPNTGELFF

clone size: .
D gene: TRBD1
J gene: TRBJ1-6
V gene: TRBV7-2
CDR3 DNA: TGTGCCAGCAGTTCACGACAGGGCTATAATTCACCCCTCCACTTT
CDR3 protein: CASSSRQGYNSPLHF

clone size: few
D gene: TRBD1
J gene: TRBJ1-1
V gene: TRBV30
CDR3 DNA: TGTGCCTGGAGAGGACAGGGGAGGTTCACTGAAGCTTTCTTT
CDR3 protein: CAWRGQGRFTEAFF

clone size: .
D gene: .
J gene: TRBJ2-1
V gene: TRBV9
CDR3 DNA: TGTGCCAGCAGCGGACCCATGGGCGATGAGCAGTTCTTC
CDR3 protein: CASSGPMGDEQFF

clone size: .
D gene: TRBD2
J gene: TRBJ2-2
V gene: TRBV7-9
CDR3 DNA: TGTGCCAGCAGCAACCTAGCGGGGGGGACCGGGGAGCTGTTTTTT
CDR3 protein: CASSNLAGGTGELFF

clone size: .
D gene: TRBD1
J gene: TRBJ2-1
V gene: TRBV10-3
CDR3 DNA: TGTGCCATCAGTGTAGACAGGGCAACTCAGTTCTTC
CDR3 protein: CAISVDRATQFF

clone size: .
D gene: TRBD2
J gene: TRBJ2-5
V gene: TRBV5-4
CDR3 DNA: TGTGCCAGCAGCTTGGGGGAGGGGATAGCGGTGACATCAGAGACCCAGTACTTC
CDR3 protein: CASSLGEGIAVTSETQYF

clone size: .
D gene: TRBD1
J gene: TRBJ1-4
V gene: TRBV19
CDR3 DNA: TGTGCCAGTAGTATAGGATTTACGGGGACAGCGCATAATGAAAAACTGTTTTTT
CDR3 protein: CASSIGFTGTAHNEKLFF

clone size: .
D gene: .
J gene: TRBJ1-5
V gene: TRBV6-1
CDR3 DNA: TGTGCCAGCAGTGAGAACAGGGAGAGCAATCAGCCCCAGCATTTT
CDR3 protein: CASSENRESNQPQHF

clone size: once
D gene: TRBD2
J gene: TRBJ2-1
V gene: TRBV6-5
CDR3 DNA: TGTGCCAGCAGGGCGGGGGGGGCAGTCTACAATGAGCAGTTCTTC
CDR3 protein: CASRAGGAVYNEQFF

clone size: .
D gene: .
J gene: TRBJ1-2
V gene: TRBV12-5
CDR3 DNA: TGTGCTAGTGGTTTGAATACAGGGTTATATGGCTACACCTTC
CDR3 protein: CASGLNTGLYGYTF

clone size: .
D gene: TRBD2
J gene: TRBJ2-2
V gene: TRBV7-2
CDR3 DNA: TGTGCCAGCAGCCCTAGAGGCGGGGGGGGCTTGAACACCGGGGAGCTGTTTTTT
CDR3 protein: CASSPRGGGGLNTGELFF

clone size: many
D gene: TRBD2
J gene: TRBJ2-1
V gene: TRBV7-2
CDR3 DNA: TGTGCCAGCAGCTTAGCGCTCTCCGGGGGGGATGAGCAGTTCTTC
CDR3 protein: CASSLALSGGDEQFF

clone size: .
D gene: TRBD2
J gene: TRBJ2-5
V gene: TRBV29-1
CDR3 DNA: TGCAGCGCAACAGACAGGACTAGCGGGGAAGAGACCCAGTACTTC
CDR3 protein: CSATDRTSGEETQYF

clone size: once
D gene: TRBD2
J gene: TRBJ2-2
V gene: TRBV6-1
CDR3 DNA: TGTGCCAGCACTGAGGCGGGGGGGCCAAATGCGAACACCGGGGAGCTGTTTTTT
CDR3 protein: CASTEAGGPNANTGELFF

clone size: .
D gene: .
J gene: TRBJ2-4
V gene: TRBV10-2
CDR3 DNA: TGCGCCAGCAGTGAACAGGGCAAAAACATTCAGTACTTC
CDR3 protein: CASSEQGKNIQYF

clone size: .
D gene: .
J gene: TRBJ2-7
V gene: TRBV2
CDR3 DNA: TGTGCCAGCAGTGTTCCAGGGACCTACGAGCAGTACTTC
CDR3 protein: CASSVPGTYEQYF

clone size: .
D gene: TRBD1
J gene: TRBJ1-5
V gene: TRBV4-2
CDR3 DNA: TGTGCCAGCAGCCAAGATGGGACAGGGGGCTGGGGCAATCAGCCCCAGCATTTT
CDR3 protein: CASSQDGTGGWGNQPQHF

clone size: .
D gene: .
J gene: TRBJ1-5
V gene: TRBV6-1
CDR3 DNA: TGTGCCACCTCAGGGTATAGCAATCAGCCCCAGCATTTT
CDR3 protein: CATSGYSNQPQHF

clone size: .
D gene: .
J gene: TRBJ1-1
V gene: TRBV7-2
CDR3 DNA: TGTGCCAGCAGCCCCCGCCAGGGTAGAGGGAACACTGAAGCTTTCTTT
CDR3 protein: CASSPRQGRGNTEAFF

clone size: .
D gene: .
J gene: TRBJ2-3
V gene: TRBV19
CDR3 DNA: TGTGCCAGTAGTAAGCGGACTCCACGCACAGATACGCAGTATTTT
CDR3 protein: CASSKRTPRTDTQYF

clone size: once
D gene: .
J gene: TRBJ2-7
V gene: TRBV7-9
CDR3 DNA: TGTGCCAGCAGTCGTGACAGTGACGAGCAGTACTTC
CDR3 protein: CASSRDSDEQYF

clone size: .
D gene: .
J gene: TRBJ2-7
V gene: TRBV4-2
CDR3 DNA: TGTGCCAGCAGCCAAGATCTCCCCTCCGAATACGAGCAGTACTTC
CDR3 protein: CASSQDLPSEYEQYF

clone size: few
D gene: .
J gene: TRBJ1-1
V gene: TRBV6-5
CDR3 DNA: TGTGCCAGCACACCCTCCGGGGGGAACACTGAAGCTTTCTTT
CDR3 protein: CASTPSGGNTEAFF

clone size: once
D gene: TRBD2
J gene: TRBJ2-5
V gene: TRBV7-9
CDR3 DNA: TGTGCCAGCAGCTTAGGAGTAGCGGGGAATCAAGAGACCCAGTACTTC
CDR3 protein: CASSLGVAGNQETQYF

clone size: .
D gene: TRBD2
J gene: TRBJ2-3
V gene: TRBV7-2
CDR3 DNA: TGTGCCAGCAGCTTAGGAGCGGGGGCCCGCACAGATACGCAGTATTTT
CDR3 protein: CASSLGAGARTDTQYF

clone size: .
D gene: .
J gene: TRBJ1-1
V gene: TRBV11-2
CDR3 DNA: TGTGCCAGCAGCTTTAGCCTCGGCGGCACTGAAGCTTTCTTT
CDR3 protein: CASSFSLGGTEAFF

clone size: .
D gene: .
J gene: TRBJ2-7
V gene: TRBV4-1
CDR3 DNA: TGCGCCAGCAGCCAAGATTGGAGAGACCTCTACGAGCAGTACTTC
CDR3 protein: CASSQDWRDLYEQYF

clone size: few
D gene: .
J gene: TRBJ1-1
V gene: TRBV7-9
CDR3 DNA: TGTGCCAGCAGCTTCAGGGGTGTGGACACTGAAGCTTTCTTT
CDR3 protein: CASSFRGVDTEAFF

clone size: .
D gene: .
J gene: TRBJ2-7
V gene: TRBV7-2
CDR3 DNA: TGTGCCAGCAGTGGAGGACAGTCCTACGAGCAGTACTTC
CDR3 protein: CASSGGQSYEQYF

clone size: .
D gene: .
J gene: TRBJ2-7
V gene: TRBV5-3
CDR3 DNA: TGTGCCAGAAGCCTCCGGCCGGGACAGCCACCGGGAGTCGAATACGAGCAGTACTTC
CDR3 protein: CARSLRPGQPPGVEYEQYF

clone size: .
D gene: .
J gene: TRBJ2-6
V gene: TRBV28
CDR3 DNA: TGTGCCAGCAGTAGGACAGCCATCTCTGGGGCCAACGTCCTGACTTTC
CDR3 protein: CASSRTAISGANVLTF

clone size: .
D gene: TRBD1
J gene: TRBJ1-1
V gene: TRBV7-9
CDR3 DNA: TGTGCCAGCACCTGGGACAGGAACACTGAAGCTTTCTTT
CDR3 protein: CASTWDRNTEAFF

clone size: .
D gene: .
J gene: TRBJ2-7
V gene: TRBV10-3
CDR3 DNA: TGTGCCATCACCACGGGGGAAGGGGGCGATCGACTGTACTTC
CDR3 protein: CAITTGEGGDRLYF

clone size: once
D gene: .
J gene: TRBJ2-5
V gene: TRBV5-1
CDR3 DNA: TGCGCCAGCAGCTTGGCCTCGGGGGTCTTAGAGACCCAGTACTTC
CDR3 protein: CASSLASGVLETQYF